The 3 T cell receptor beta chains below were found in one sample sequenced in a study of T cells in Graves' hyperthyroidism and ophthalmopathy. The source material, RNA transcripts, was used to amplify TCR beta CDR3 regions. Carried out on the TCR CDR3, a first-round RT-PCR used the HTBI primer set. Each CDR3 protein is one row after TCRdb ran MiXCR on the multiplex PCR reads. The sample consists of 500,000 to 600,000 distinct CDR3 sequences, around 45% of them appearing once. Sequenced material: peripheral blood or thyroid tissue (not recorded which). The receptors here all came from an adult woman with Graves' disease, either hyperthyroidism or ophthalmopathy (not recorded which).

As regards this clonotype: One base away lies a much larger clone, so this may be a sequencing read error. The CDR3 is CAGSSLVVNTEAFF. CDR3 nucleotides: TGTGCCGGCAGCTCCTTGGTGGTGAACACTGAAGCTTTCTTT. The chain uses TRBV11-2 and TRBJ1-1; D is ambiguous. The germline V gene has CDR1 SGHAT and CDR2 FQNNGV. The CDR3 spans 14 residues.

This clonotype was seen many times. V usage is TRBV4-1 and J usage is TRBJ2-2; 13 bases fit TRBD2. This CDR3 has 16 amino acids. Germline loops: CDR1 MGHRA, CDR2 YSYEKL. The V gene end was trimmed by 4 bases and the J gene end by 5 bases; junction bases not matched to a gene: 4. The CDR3 coding sequence is TGCGCCAGCAGCCCCTCGGGACTAGCGGGAACCGGGGAGCTGTTTTTT. Translation: CASSPSGLAGTGELFF.

This clonotype was seen at least ten times. The chain carries TRBV3-1 and TRBJ1-2; D gene ambiguous. V lost 1 base to trimming and J lost 2 bases, with 8 bases between them. This CDR3 is 14 amino acids long. Looked up from germline, CDR1 is LGHDT and CDR2 is YNNKEL (reference sequence). Written as DNA, the CDR3 is TGTGCCAGCAGCCAAGGATCCGCAAACTATGGCTACACCTTC. Amino acid sequence: CASSQGSANYGYTF. Full variable domain (missing parts from reference TRBV3-1 and TRBJ1-2): DTAVSQTPKYLVTQMGNDKSIKCEQNLGHDTMYWYKQDSKKFLKIMFSYNNKELIINETVPNRFSPKSPDKAHLNLHINSLELGDSAVYFCASSQGSANYGYTFGSGTRLTVV.